This T cell receptor beta chain was found in a study of control samples from healthy donors and cancer patients. This table comes from immunoSEQ multiplex PCR, and its TCRdb copy is limited to in-frame clones, with some not included. The sample consists of around 140,000 clones, roughly 90% of them appearing once. Trimming left V 6 bases short and J 4 bases short, with 13 bases between. Germline V gene sequence: CDR1 MNHEY, CDR2 SVGAGI. This CDR3 spans 14 amino acids. Input material: PBMCs. The chain employs TRBV6-5 and TRBJ2-1, with D perhaps TRBD2 (6 bases). The TCR comes from a man in his fifties or sixties with head and neck cancer. CDR3 coding DNA: TGTGCCAGCAGCCCGGGACTTCAATACAATGAGCAGTTCTTC. It specifies CASSPGLQYNEQFF.